These 5 T cell receptor beta chains were all obtained from the same sample, sequenced in a study of blood T cell repertoires in COVID-19. The data were produced by immunoSEQ multiplex PCR, yet TCRdb's version contains in-frame clones alone and is incomplete. In the table there are about 110,000 clones, 76% of which are singletons. Sequences were obtained from peripheral blood. The receptors derive from an elderly man with COVID-19, enrolled during active disease.

This chain connects TRBV28 to TRBJ2-7; the match to TRBD1 covers 8 bases. The CDR3 runs to 15 residues. After removal of 6 bases from V and 4 bases from J, the junction contained 11 bases not matched to a gene. Per germline, CDR1 MDHEN and CDR2 SYDVKM. CDR3 bases: TGTGCCAGCAGAACATTCCGGGACAGGAGATACGAGCAGTACTTC. The encoded protein is CASRTFRDRRYEQYF. Filled out from reference TRBV28 and TRBJ2-7, the complete variable domain reads DVKVTQSSRYLVKRTGEKVFLECVQDMDHENMFWYRQDPGLGLRLIYFSYDVKMKEKGDIPEGYSVSREKKERFSLILESASTNQTSMYLCASRTFRDRRYEQYFGPGTRLTVT.

This clone occurred a few times. The chain is built from TRBV3-1 (or the pseudogene TRBV3-2) and TRBJ1-2; 8 bases map to TRBD1. The CDR3 extends over 16 amino acids. Germline V lookup: CDR1 LGHDT, CDR2 YNNKEL (reference sequence). The J segment lost 4 bases and the V segment lost 4 bases, leaving 11 bases of the junction unmatched. CDR3 DNA: TGTGCCAGCAGCCCCTTTAAGGACAGGGTTTTCTATGGCTACACCTTC. This gives the protein CASSPFKDRVFYGYTF.

J is TRBJ2-3 and V is TRBV27, with a possible D match to TRBD1 (7 bases). The V and J ends lost 11 bases and 5 bases respectively, with 23 bases between them. Germline CDR1 reads MNHEY; CDR2 reads SMNVEV (reference sequence). The CDR3 extends over 15 amino acids. DNA for the CDR3: TGTGCCTCCGGCTCCCGGCAGGGGGGAGGAGATACGCAGTATTTT. It encodes CASGSRQGGGDTQYF.

The chain carries TRBV29-1 and TRBJ1-3; TRBD1 aligns across 7 bases. The CDR3 extends over 15 amino acids. Germline loops: CDR1 SQVTM, CDR2 ANQGSEA. Trimming removed 5 bases from V and 0 bases from J; junction bases left unmatched: 7. The CDR3 is CSVSGTVSSGNTIYF. The CDR3 DNA follows: TGCAGCGTTTCCGGGACAGTCAGCTCTGGAAACACCATATATTTT.

V and J are TRBV14 and TRBJ2-3, with 7 bases that match TRBD2. The trim removed 3 bases at V and 5 bases at J, leaving 8 bases unmatched. Looked up from germline, CDR1 is SGHDN and CDR2 is FVKESK. CDR3 length equals 15 residues. CDR3 protein: CASSHARLARDTQYF. The CDR3 coding sequence is TGTGCCAGCAGCCACGCCCGACTAGCTAGAGATACGCAGTATTTT.